Listed below are T cell receptor beta chains from one sample, sequenced in a study of tumor and adjacent non-tumor tissue in lung cancer. TCRdb re-called the multiplex PCR reads with MiXCR, one entry per CDR3 protein. Of 70,000 to 80,000 distinct CDR3 sequences listed, about two thirds were seen once; the top ten hold roughly 10%. What was sequenced was lung tumor tissue. The receptors here all came from a woman between 40 and 55 years old with non-small cell lung cancer. Each CDR3 is given with its conserved first and last residue. A D gene is named only where the DNA matches it firmly. Not all rows give a size; the values are once, few, many and, for expanded clones, a class.

j_call: TRBJ2-6; v_call: TRBV4-2; clone_size: once; d_call: -; cdr3_nt: TGTGCCAACAGCCAAGATGTCCAAGGAGTTGGGCCCAACATCCTGACTTTC; cdr3_aa: CANSQDVQGVGPNILTF
j_call: TRBJ1-1; v_call: TRBV6-6; clone_size: -; d_call: -; cdr3_nt: TGTGCCAGCAGTCCTACATGGGTGGCCACTGAACCTTTCTTT; cdr3_aa: CASSPTWVATEPFF
j_call: TRBJ2-2; v_call: TRBV24-1; clone_size: few; d_call: -; cdr3_nt: TGTGCCACCAGTGACTCCGGGACACAGAACACCGGGGAGCTGTTTTTT; cdr3_aa: CATSDSGTQNTGELFF
j_call: TRBJ2-1; v_call: TRBV30; clone_size: few; d_call: -; cdr3_nt: TGTGCCTGGAATAGGGGGGCCAACAATGAGCAGTTCTTC; cdr3_aa: CAWNRGANNEQFF
j_call: TRBJ2-3; v_call: TRBV2; clone_size: few; d_call: TRBD2; cdr3_nt: TGTGCCAGCAGGTCGGGACTAGCGGGTACGATGACTAGCACAGATACGCAGTATTTT; cdr3_aa: CASRSGLAGTMTSTDTQYF
j_call: TRBJ1-4; v_call: TRBV6-5; clone_size: -; d_call: -; cdr3_nt: TGTGCCAGAAGGGGAATCGCAACTAATGAGAAACTGTTTTTT; cdr3_aa: CARRGIATNEKLFF
j_call: TRBJ2-1; v_call: TRBV7-9; clone_size: -; d_call: -; cdr3_nt: TGTGCCAACAGCCATAATGGGGGGCGTAGTGAGCAGTTCTTC; cdr3_aa: CANSHNGGRSEQFF
j_call: TRBJ2-3; v_call: TRBV7-8; clone_size: -; d_call: TRBD2; cdr3_nt: TGTGCCACCATCCTAGCGGGAGGTACAGATACGCAGTATTTT; cdr3_aa: CATILAGGTDTQYF
j_call: TRBJ1-1; v_call: TRBV12-3/TRBV12-4; clone_size: many; d_call: -; cdr3_nt: TGTGCCAGCAGTAGGGGTGGTGAAGCTTTCTTT; cdr3_aa: CASSRGGEAFF
j_call: TRBJ2-7; v_call: TRBV6-5; clone_size: many; d_call: TRBD1; cdr3_nt: TGTGCCAGCAGTCCGAACAGGGGGATCTACGAGCAGTACTTC; cdr3_aa: CASSPNRGIYEQYF
j_call: TRBJ1-2; v_call: TRBV6-5; clone_size: once; d_call: -; cdr3_nt: TGTGCCAACAGCGCCGGGGCAGACTATGGCTACACCTTC; cdr3_aa: CANSAGADYGYTF
j_call: TRBJ2-5; v_call: TRBV5-5; clone_size: -; d_call: -; cdr3_nt: TGTGCCAGCAGCCGTGGGCAGGTCCAAGAGACCCAGTACTTC; cdr3_aa: CASSRGQVQETQYF
j_call: TRBJ2-1; v_call: TRBV6-5; clone_size: once; d_call: TRBD2; cdr3_nt: TGTACCAGCAGACATAGCGGGAGTGGAAGTGAGCAGTTCTTC; cdr3_aa: CTSRHSGSGSEQFF
j_call: TRBJ1-1; v_call: TRBV5-4; clone_size: -; d_call: -; cdr3_nt: TGTGCCAAGAGCCCCGCAGCGGGCACTGAAGCTTTCTTT; cdr3_aa: CAKSPAAGTEAFF
j_call: TRBJ1-2; v_call: TRBV5-1; clone_size: few; d_call: TRBD1; cdr3_nt: TGCACCAGCAGCTTGGCGGGACAGGGGGACAAGAACTATGGCTACACCTTC; cdr3_aa: CTSSLAGQGDKNYGYTF
j_call: TRBJ1-1; v_call: TRBV6-6; clone_size: -; d_call: TRBD1; cdr3_nt: TGTGCCAGTAGACAGGGACAGGGAATGAACACTGAAGCTTTCTTT; cdr3_aa: CASRQGQGMNTEAFF
j_call: TRBJ1-2; v_call: TRBV7-9; clone_size: -; d_call: TRBD1; cdr3_nt: TGTGCCAGCATTTCCTACGGGACAGAAGCTCCTAACTATGGCTACACCTTC; cdr3_aa: CASISYGTEAPNYGYTF
j_call: TRBJ2-7; v_call: TRBV20-1; clone_size: -; d_call: TRBD2; cdr3_nt: TGCAGTGCTAGAGAGCATAGCGGGGGGGTCTCCTACGAGCAGTACTTC; cdr3_aa: CSAREHSGGVSYEQYF
j_call: TRBJ2-5; v_call: TRBV5-4; clone_size: -; d_call: -; cdr3_nt: TGTGCCAGCATCCCAGGAGGGATGTCGGTTGAGACCCAGTACTTC; cdr3_aa: CASIPGGMSVETQYF
j_call: TRBJ2-1; v_call: TRBV29-1; clone_size: once; d_call: -; cdr3_nt: TGCAGTGTTGAAGAACCCGGACGCCGCCCCTATAATGAGCAGTTCTTC; cdr3_aa: CSVEEPGRRPYNEQFF
j_call: TRBJ1-6; v_call: TRBV6-5; clone_size: many; d_call: -; cdr3_nt: TGTGCCAGCAGTTACTCGCCGCAAGGAGGGTCCTATAATTCACCCCTCCACTTT; cdr3_aa: CASSYSPQGGSYNSPLHF
j_call: TRBJ2-1; v_call: TRBV11-2; clone_size: -; d_call: TRBD2; cdr3_nt: TGTGCCAGCAGCTTAGGGTCGCTAGCGGGGCGTAATGAGCGGTTCTTC; cdr3_aa: CASSLGSLAGRNERFF
j_call: TRBJ2-7; v_call: TRBV7-9; clone_size: -; d_call: TRBD1; cdr3_nt: TGTGCCAGCAGCTTAGCGGGACAGAAACACTACGAGCAGTACTTC; cdr3_aa: CASSLAGQKHYEQYF
j_call: TRBJ1-1; v_call: TRBV6-6; clone_size: -; d_call: -; cdr3_nt: TGTGCCAGCAATTGCGGTACGGGGCGGGGGGGCACTGAAGCTTTCTTT; cdr3_aa: CASNCGTGRGGTEAFF
j_call: TRBJ1-2; v_call: TRBV4-1; clone_size: -; d_call: -; cdr3_nt: TGCGCCAGCAGCCAAATGCGGGCTGAGCATGGCTACACCTTC; cdr3_aa: CASSQMRAEHGYTF
j_call: TRBJ2-1; v_call: TRBV20-1; clone_size: few; d_call: TRBD2; cdr3_nt: TGCAGTGCTCCCGACCTAGCGGGAATCAATGAGCCGTTCTTC; cdr3_aa: CSAPDLAGINEPFF
j_call: TRBJ1-2; v_call: TRBV19; clone_size: -; d_call: -; cdr3_nt: TGTGCCAGTACCAAAGGGGTCTATGGCTACACCTTC; cdr3_aa: CASTKGVYGYTF
j_call: TRBJ2-5; v_call: TRBV11-2; clone_size: -; d_call: -; cdr3_nt: TGTGCCAGCAGCACTAACGGGGGTGGGCCCCGCTTGCAAGAGACCCAGAACTTC; cdr3_aa: CASSTNGGGPRLQETQNF